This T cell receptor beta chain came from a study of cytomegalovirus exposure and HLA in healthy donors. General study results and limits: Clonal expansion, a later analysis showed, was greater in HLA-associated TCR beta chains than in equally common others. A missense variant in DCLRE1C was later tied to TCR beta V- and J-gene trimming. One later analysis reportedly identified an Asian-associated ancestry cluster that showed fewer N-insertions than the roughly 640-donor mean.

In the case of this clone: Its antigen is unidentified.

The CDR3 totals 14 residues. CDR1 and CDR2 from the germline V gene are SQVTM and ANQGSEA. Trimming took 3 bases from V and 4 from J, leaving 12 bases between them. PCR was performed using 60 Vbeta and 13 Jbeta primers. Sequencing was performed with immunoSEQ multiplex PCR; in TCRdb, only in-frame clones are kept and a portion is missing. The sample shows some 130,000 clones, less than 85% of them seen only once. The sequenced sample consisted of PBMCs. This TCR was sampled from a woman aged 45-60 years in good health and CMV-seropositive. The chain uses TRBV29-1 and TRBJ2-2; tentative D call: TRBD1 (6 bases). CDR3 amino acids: CSVEWGQGTGELFF. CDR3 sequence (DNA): TGCAGCGTTGAGTGGGGGCAAGGCACCGGGGAGCTGTTTTTT.